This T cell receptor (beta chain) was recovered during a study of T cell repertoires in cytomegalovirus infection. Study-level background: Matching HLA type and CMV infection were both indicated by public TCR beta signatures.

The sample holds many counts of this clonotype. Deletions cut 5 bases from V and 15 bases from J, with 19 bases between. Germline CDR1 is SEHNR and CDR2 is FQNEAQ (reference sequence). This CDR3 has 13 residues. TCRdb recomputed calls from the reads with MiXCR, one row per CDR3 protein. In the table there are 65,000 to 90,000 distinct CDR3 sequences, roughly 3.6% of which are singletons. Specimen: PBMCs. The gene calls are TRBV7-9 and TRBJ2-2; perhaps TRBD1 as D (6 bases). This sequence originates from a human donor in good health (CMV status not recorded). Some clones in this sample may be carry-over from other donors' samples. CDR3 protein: CASSPGQTWKVFF. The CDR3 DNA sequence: TGTGCCAGCAGCCCCGGACAGACCTGGAAGGTGTTTTTT.